These 14 T cell receptor beta chains were all obtained from the same sample, sequenced in a study of CD4 T cells in relation to SARS-CoV-2 and coronaviruses (dated by TCRdb to the early 2020s). CD4+ T cells from unexposed donors were collected before the COVID-19 pandemic (2011-2018). After around 10 days of culture, CD4+ T cells were isolated with the EasySep CD4+ T cell isolation kit. The antigens these receptors bind are not known. The library was generated by the immunoSEQ multiplex PCR assay. The table comes from immuneACCESS by way of TCRdb, which keeps in-frame sequences with V and J called. Part of the clones is missing from these tables; in studies checked, under half for an unresolved V gene and the rest for unknown reasons. Within this sample are 15,000 to 20,000 clones, with 70% to 80% of them counted one time only. The ten largest clones take up approximately 28% of the sample. The sequencing input was CD4+ T cells from PBMCs, cultured in vitro. These receptor sequences come from a human donor in good health.

The V and J genes are TRBV3-1 (or the pseudogene TRBV3-2) and TRBJ2-5, with 10 bases matching TRBD1. This CDR3 is built from 14 residues. In germline, CDR1 is LGHDT, CDR2 YNNKEL (reference sequence). V lost 3 bases to trimming and J lost 8 bases; unmatched junction nucleotides: 6. The CDR3 DNA follows: TGTGCCAGCAGCCAGGCCGGGACAGGGGAAACCCAGTACTTC. It is translated as CASSQAGTGETQYF.

The chain combines TRBV30 with TRBJ2-5; 10 bases map to TRBD2. The trim removed 0 bases at V and 4 bases at J, leaving 8 bases unmatched. CDR1 is GTSNPN and CDR2 is SVGIG in the germline V gene (reference sequence). This CDR3 contains 16 residues. CDR3 sequence: CAWSVRASGSLETQYF. CDR3 DNA: TGTGCCTGGAGTGTACGGGCTAGCGGGAGCTTAGAGACCCAGTACTTC. Full variable domain (missing parts from reference TRBV30 and TRBJ2-5): SQTIHQWPATLVQPVGSPLSLECTVEGTSNPNLYWYRQAAGRGLQLLFYSVGIGQISSEVPQNLSASRPQDRQFILSSKKLLLSDSGFYLCAWSVRASGSLETQYFGPGTRLLVL.

The chain carries TRBV7-3 and TRBJ1-1; D remains unclear. This CDR3 comprises 13 residues. V was clipped by 6 bases and J by 0 bases, with 8 bases between them. Germline CDR1 and CDR2: SGHTA and FQGTGA. The CDR3 region is CASSRNMNTEAFF. The DNA for the CDR3 is TGTGCCAGCAGTAGGAACATGAACACTGAAGCTTTCTTT.

V gene TRBV7-9 combines with J gene TRBJ2-7, with TRBD2 identical over 14 bases. V lost 5 bases to trimming and J lost 0 bases; unmatched junction nucleotides: 6. The CDR3 length is 17 residues. In germline, CDR1 is SEHNR, CDR2 FQNEAQ (reference sequence). The CDR3 region has the DNA TGTGCCAGCAGCACAGGACTAGCGGGGGGCCTCTCCTACGAGCAGTACTTC. Residues: CASSTGLAGGLSYEQYF.

This chain joins TRBV19 and TRBJ2-7; no definite D call. The CDR3 runs 15 residues. Germline V gene lookup returns CDR1 LNHDA and CDR2 SQIVND (reference sequence). Trimming left V 4 bases short and J 3 bases short, with 16 bases between. The CDR3 sequence is CASSSMGGPVYEQYF. CDR3 in DNA: TGTGCCAGTAGTAGTATGGGTGGGCCGGTCTACGAGCAGTACTTC.

The rearrangement joins TRBV2 to TRBJ2-3; TRBD2 matches at 7 bases. The CDR3 is 15 amino acids. Trimming took 8 bases from V and 4 from J; bases not matched to a gene: 12. Germline CDR1 SNHLY, CDR2 FYNNEI. CDR3 residues: CASGRSIGRADTQYF. CDR3 sequence (DNA): TGTGCCAGCGGAAGATCTATAGGGAGGGCAGATACGCAGTATTTT.

This chain links TRBV4-2 with TRBJ1-1, with D possibly being TRBD1 (5 bases). CDR3 length: 15 residues. Trimming pared 3 bases from V and 11 bases from J, leaving 22 bases between. Germline assignment: CDR1 LGHNA and CDR2 YNFKEQ. The CDR3 nucleotides are TGTGCCAGCAGCCAGGACGGGACTTTGGTTAAGGTTGCTTTCTTT. Translated, it gives CASSQDGTLVKVAFF.

The rearrangement uses TRBV28 and TRBJ1-2; D remains ambiguous. The germline V and J ends were trimmed by 6 bases and 2 bases, with 16 bases remaining between them. The CDR3 is made up of 15 amino acids. CDR1 and CDR2 from the germline V gene are MDHEN and SYDVKM. The CDR3 coding sequence is TGTGCCAGCAGACGTGCCACTAACGGGAACTATGGCTACACCTTC. This codes for CASRRATNGNYGYTF.

This chain connects TRBV7-3 to TRBJ2-6; unclear D gene. This CDR3 contains 15 residues. Germline V CDR1 and CDR2: SGHTA, FQGTGA. Trimming cost V 5 bases and J 0 bases, with 8 bases left between them. For the CDR3, the DNA is TGTGCCAGCAGCCCGACGGTCTCTGGGGCCAACGTCCTGACTTTC. Translation: CASSPTVSGANVLTF. Drawing the rest from reference TRBV7-3 and TRBJ2-6, the complete variable domain is GAGVSQTPSNKVTEKGKYVELRCDPISGHTALYWYRQSLGQGPEFLIYFQGTGAADDSGLPNDRFFAVRPEGSVSTLKIQRTERGDSAVYLCASSPTVSGANVLTFGAGSRLTVL.

The genes are TRBV5-1 and TRBJ2-5; D may be TRBD2 (6 bases). Trimming cost V 0 bases and J 5 bases, with 11 bases left between them. The length of the CDR3 is 14 residues. Germline CDR1 and CDR2: SGHRS and YFSETQ. Here the CDR3 reads CASSLGAGSETQYF. CDR3 sequence (DNA): TGCGCCAGCAGCTTGGGGGCGGGAAGCGAGACCCAGTACTTC.

DNA for the CDR3: TGTGCCAGCAGCCAAGGAACAGGAGGGAGCACCGGGGAGCTGTTTTTT. Its protein is CASSQGTGGSTGELFF. J is TRBJ2-2 and V is TRBV3-1 (or the pseudogene TRBV3-2); D perhaps matches TRBD2 (6 bases). This CDR3 has 16 residues. The germline V gene has CDR1 LGHDT and CDR2 YNNKEL (reference sequence). V lost 1 base, J lost 4 bases, and 13 bases lay in between.

The rearrangement links TRBV15 to TRBJ1-2; no firm D call. V gave up 5 bases and J gave up 6 bases, with 16 bases separating them. This CDR3 comprises 14 residues. Germline values: CDR1 LNHNV, CDR2 YYDKDF (reference sequence). CDR3 DNA: TGTGCCACCAGCCCCCCCCCTCCTAGCCATGGCTACACCTTC. It is translated as CATSPPPPSHGYTF.

The sample holds a few counts of this clone. This chain joins TRBV6-2 or TRBV6-3 and TRBJ2-7, with 9 bases fitting TRBD2. This CDR3 spans 18 amino acids. The J segment lost 0 bases and the V segment lost 2 bases, leaving 11 bases of the junction unmatched. Germline V gene lookup returns CDR1 MNHEY and CDR2 SVGEGT. CDR3 sequence: CASSYPIETSGFSYEQYF. CDR3 coding DNA: TGTGCCAGCAGTTACCCAATAGAGACTAGCGGATTCTCCTACGAGCAGTACTTC.

The V and J genes are TRBV7-2 and TRBJ2-1; D is unclear. The CDR3 extends over 14 amino acids. Germline CDR1 is SGHTA and CDR2 is FQGNSA. V was pared by 1 base and J by 4 bases, with 8 bases between. DNA for the CDR3: TGTGCCAGCAGCTTAGGCGAGGCATACAATGAGCAGTTCTTC. Its protein is CASSLGEAYNEQFF.